This T cell receptor beta chain was sequenced during a study of cytomegalovirus exposure and HLA in healthy donors. The CDR3 runs 12 residues. Germline-derived CDR1 and CDR2 are LGHNA and YSLEER. The junction had 3 bases not matched to a gene; V was cut back by 5 bases and J by 8 bases. PCR was performed using 60 Vbeta and 13 Jbeta primers. The protocol was immunoSEQ multiplex PCR, while the TCRdb copy is restricted to in-frame clones and leaves out a portion. Of over 200,000 clones in the sample, 82% were seen once. The clonotype comes from a woman in her thirties or forties in good health and CMV-seropositive. The sample consisted of PBMCs. The chain combines TRBV4-3 with TRBJ2-1; 7 nucleotides line up with TRBD1. The CDR3: CASSGQGDEQFF. Here the CDR3 DNA reads TGCGCCAGCAGCGGTCAGGGGGATGAGCAGTTCTTC.